This T cell receptor (beta chain) was identified during a study of prognosis after radiotherapy for stage I lung cancer. Study-wide background: About a dozen patients' tumors were adenocarcinoma, and seven patients' tumors were squamous cell carcinoma. Concurrent therapy with stereotactic body radiotherapy was received by no patient. Radiotherapy: SBRT, 3 to 5 fractions, biologically effective dose at least 100 Gy. General study results and limits: Gene usage of TRBV and TRBJ reportedly differed between patients with and without metastases.

This clonotype appeared a few times. Its antigen is not identified. At one of its ends the junction is not consistent with the germline gene, which may arise from a read error. CDR1 and CDR2 from the germline V gene are DFQATT and SNEGSKA (reference sequence). The CDR3 covers 14 residues. Researchers used two-round multiplex PCR to amplify TCR beta CDR3 starting from genomic DNA. First-round PCR employed TRBV- and TRBJ-specific primers for each gene. One entry per CDR3 protein results from TCRdb running MiXCR on the multiplex PCR reads. The table includes around 27,000 distinct CDR3 sequences, 31% detected once.

This receptor was obtained from a donor over 45 with non-small cell lung cancer. The material sequenced was PBMCs, taken before or after stereotactic body radiation therapy (not recorded which). The rearrangement joins TRBV20-1 to TRBJ1-6, with unresolved D. The CDR3 DNA is TGCAGTGCTAGGCGAGCGGGAGGAGGATCACCCCTCTACTTT. This translates into CSARRAGGGSPLYF.